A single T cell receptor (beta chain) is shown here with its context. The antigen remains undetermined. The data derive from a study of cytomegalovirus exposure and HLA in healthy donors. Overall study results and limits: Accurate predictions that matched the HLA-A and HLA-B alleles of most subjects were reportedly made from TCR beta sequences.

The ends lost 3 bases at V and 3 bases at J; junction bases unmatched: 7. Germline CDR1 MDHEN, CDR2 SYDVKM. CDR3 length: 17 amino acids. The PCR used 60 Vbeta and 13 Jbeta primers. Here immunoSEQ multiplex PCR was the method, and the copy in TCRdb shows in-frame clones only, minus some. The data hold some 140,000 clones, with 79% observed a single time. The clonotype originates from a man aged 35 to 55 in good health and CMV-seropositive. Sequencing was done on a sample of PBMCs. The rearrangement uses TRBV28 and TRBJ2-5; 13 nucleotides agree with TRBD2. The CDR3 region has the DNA TGTGCCAGCAGTTTTGGACTAGCGGGAGTCTTAGAAGAGACCCAGTACTTC. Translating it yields CASSFGLAGVLEETQYF.